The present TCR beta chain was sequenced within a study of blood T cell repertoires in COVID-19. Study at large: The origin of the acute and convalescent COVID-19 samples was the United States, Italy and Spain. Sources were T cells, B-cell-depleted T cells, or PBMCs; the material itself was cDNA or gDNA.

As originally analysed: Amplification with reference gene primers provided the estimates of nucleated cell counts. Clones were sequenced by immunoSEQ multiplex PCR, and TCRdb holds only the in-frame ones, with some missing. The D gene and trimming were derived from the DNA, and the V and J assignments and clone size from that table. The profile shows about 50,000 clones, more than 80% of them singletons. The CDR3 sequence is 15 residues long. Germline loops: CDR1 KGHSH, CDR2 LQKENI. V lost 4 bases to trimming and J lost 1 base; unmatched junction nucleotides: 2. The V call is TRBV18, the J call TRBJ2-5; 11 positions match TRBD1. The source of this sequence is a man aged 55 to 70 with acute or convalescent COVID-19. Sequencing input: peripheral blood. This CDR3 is CASSLGQGGQETQYF. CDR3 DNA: TGTGCCAGCTCACTGGGACAGGGGGGCCAAGAGACCCAGTACTTC.